This record looks at one TCR beta chain sequence and its context. Its binding antigen is unknown. Base qualities are not recorded, but no much larger clone differs from it by a single base. Library preparation employed the immunoSEQ multiplex PCR assay. DNA from the cultured, isolated CD4+ T cells was subjected to TCR beta CDR3 sequencing. For the original study's pipeline: Non-productive TCR sequences were removed and reads were trimmed to the CDR3 region, keeping CDR3s of at least 7 amino acids. Antigen-specific clonotypes were identified using the MANAFEST web app by comparison of expansion in peptide wells against reference cultures. Positive clones required FDR<0.05 expansion versus reference and all other wells, odds ratio above 5, and frequency above 0.1% in two replicate wells. Cross-reactive clonotypes were defined as significantly expanded in SARS-CoV-2 spike wells and in at least one common cold coronavirus spike condition. Levenshtein distance calculated with the stringdist R package was used to assess CDR3 similarity, and unrooted trees were constructed with ape in R 3.6.1. In its TCRdb copy, this immuneACCESS table keeps in-frame sequences only and misses some clones. Where compared with another copy, unresolved V genes explain less than half of these, and the others have no known cause. That table furnishes V, J and clone size, whereas the DNA furnished D and trimming. The sample data list tens of thousands of clones, and approximately 70% of these were observed just once. Together, the top ten hold roughly 33% of the sample.

The data stem from a study of vaccination effects on CD4 cells after COVID-19 (dated by TCRdb to 2021 to 2024). Background for the entire study: Each participant got two doses of an mRNA SARS-CoV-2 vaccine, either BNT162b2 or mRNA-1273. Pre-vaccine samples from two convalescent patients were drawn 16 days and one week before the first dose, 142 and 148 days after COVID-19 diagnosis. SARS-CoV-2 spike-specific CD4+ TCR repertoires were compared before and after mRNA vaccination in COVID-19 convalescent patients and in infection-naive vaccine recipients. Altogether, roughly 10 COVID-19 convalescent patients and several SARS-CoV-2-naive healthy vaccine recipients made up the full study. Cultures from other donors in the study were sequenced using the Oncomine TCR Beta short-read assay on an Illumina iSeq 100. The research as a whole found: In convalescent patients, the post-vaccine spike-reactive repertoire was composed mainly of new vaccine-induced clones that were largely distinct from infection-induced clones. The study was limited by a small number of convalescent patients, and early post-infection timepoints were lacking. Marked clonal contraction was observed in both infection-induced and vaccine-induced clones at late post-vaccination timepoints, consistent with waning T cell responses.

To identify antigen-specific CD4+ T cell clonotypes by their expansion, the ViraFEST assay first stimulated PBMC with viral peptide pools and then applied TCR sequencing. After more than nine days of culture, CD4+ T cells were isolated with the EasySep CD4+ T cell isolation kit. PCR-confirmed SARS-CoV-2 infection had occurred in convalescent patients between March and December 2020, before the Alpha, Beta and Delta variants emerged in the United States. Each well held under 2.5 million PBMC cultured in IMDM containing 5% human AB serum, around 10 IU/ml IL-2 and gentamicin, along with about 10 ug/ml peptides. Half of the culture medium was replaced with fresh IL-2-containing medium on days 3 and 7. Unless noted otherwise, every peptide stimulation condition was grown in triplicate wells. Using Ficoll-Paque Plus gradient centrifugation, PBMC were separated from whole blood and then either used fresh or cryopreserved at -140C. Genomic DNA was extracted from cultured CD4+ T cells with the QIAamp micro DNA kit.

The CDR3 spans 15 residues, from the cysteine through the phenylalanine. Kept here is only the CDR3 DNA, which spans 45 bases and is read in frame from base 1. A distance of 12 bases separates the germline ends of V and J, which lose 0 bases and 6 bases respectively. The germline V gene (reference sequence) gives CDR1 as LGHDT and CDR2 as YNNKEL. The TCR sequence derives from a human donor who had a prior SARS-CoV-2 infection. Rearrangement joined TRBV3-1 (or the pseudogene TRBV3-2) to TRBJ2-1; the best D guess is TRBD2, with 5 bases matching. The source material was CD4+ T cells from PBMCs cultured with a peptide pool, sampled before COVID-19 vaccination. For the CDR3, the sequence is CASSQDPGFGNEQFF. The DNA sequence is as follows: TGTGCCAGCAGCCAAGACCCGGGGTTTGGCAATGAGCAGTTCTTC.